These T cell receptor beta chains were read from a single sample in a study of T-cell reconstitution after alpha-beta-depleted transplantation in children. TCRdb recomputed calls from the PCR reads with MiXCR, one row per CDR3 protein. The top ten clones hold 14% of a sample with 450,000 to 550,000 distinct CDR3 sequences, around 10% of them seen once. The sample consisted of PBMCs, mostly from graft donor cells, taken 180 days after TCRalphabeta/CD19-depleted stem cell transplant. Receptors originate from a female patient aged 2-9 years who had a stem cell transplant for aplastic anemia, so the T cells may come from the graft donor. CDR3s include the opening cysteine and the closing phenylalanine or tryptophan. D genes are given only for firm matches. Only part of the rows carry a size: once, few, many, or a class if the clone is expanded.

j_gene | v_gene | len | abundance | d_gene | CDR3nt | CDR3aa
TRBJ1-4 | TRBV6-1 | 15 | - | TRBD1 | TGTGCCAGCTCGAGCCAGGGGGATTGGTACGAAAAACTGTTTTTT | CASSSQGDWYEKLFF
TRBJ2-7 | TRBV25-1 | 15 | many | - | TGTGCCAGCAGTGGATTCACCCGGGACTCGATTAAGCAGTACTTC | CASSGFTRDSIKQYF
TRBJ2-1 | TRBV27 | 12 | few | - | TGTGCCAGCAGTTTTGGGCGAGGTGAGCAGTTCTTC | CASSFGRGEQFF
TRBJ2-7 | TRBV20-1 | 13 | many | - | TGCAGTGCTAGAGATCTGTCCTCCTACGAGCAGTACTTC | CSARDLSSYEQYF
TRBJ1-2 | TRBV20-1 | 10 | many | - | TGCAGTGTAGGACTGAGCGGCTACACCTTC | CSVGLSGYTF
TRBJ1-1 | TRBV12-3/TRBV12-4 | 13 | many | TRBD1 | TGTGCCAGCACCTGGGACAGGGGGACTGAAGCTTTCTTT | CASTWDRGTEAFF
TRBJ2-3 | TRBV4-1 | 14 | few | - | TGCGCCAGCAGCCAAGAGGGTGCGCACACCACGCAGTATTTT | CASSQEGAHTTQYF
TRBJ1-1 | TRBV29-1 | 16 | - | - | TGCAGCGTTGGAAGGCGGACAGCAGAGAAGAGCACTGAAGCTTTCTTT | CSVGRRTAEKSTEAFF
TRBJ1-5 | TRBV29-1 | 13 | many | - | TGCAGCGTTGAGGAAAATAGCAATCAGCCCCAGCATTTT | CSVEENSNQPQHF
TRBJ2-1 | TRBV29-1 | 14 | - | TRBD2 | TGCAGCGTAACACTAGCGGGAGCCAACAATGAGCAGTTCTTC | CSVTLAGANNEQFF
TRBJ2-3 | TRBV19 | 13 | - | TRBD2 | TGTGCCAGTAGTATTAGCGGGAGTGTTACGCAGTATTTT | CASSISGSVTQYF
TRBJ2-7 | TRBV28 | 14 | few | TRBD2 | TGTGCCAGCAGTTACGGGGGGTTCCCTGGCGAGCAGTACTTC | CASSYGGFPGEQYF
TRBJ1-2 | TRBV28 | 17 | few | TRBD1 | TGTGCCAGCAGTTTATCAGTCCATTGGCAGGGGGACTATGGCTACACCTTC | CASSLSVHWQGDYGYTF
TRBJ2-6 | TRBV12-3/TRBV12-4 | 19 | few | - | TGTGCCAGCAGTCCTTTGGGGGCGCGTGCGGCCTCTGGGGCCAACGTCCTGACTTTC | CASSPLGARAASGANVLTF